This T cell receptor (beta chain) derives from a study of blood T cell repertoires in COVID-19. Study at large: Samples of COVID-19 (acute and convalescent) were obtained from the United States, Italy and Spain. The analysed material was cDNA or gDNA that came from T cells, B-cell-depleted T cells, or PBMCs.

Study processing details: From reference gene primer amplification, estimates of nucleated cell counts were derived. Clones were read by immunoSEQ multiplex PCR, and TCRdb kept only the in-frame ones, dropping some. V and J calls and clone size are given by that table; D and trimming were obtained from the DNA. The table has about 360,000 clones, approximately 86% seen once. The sample taken for sequencing was peripheral blood. The TCR comes from a human donor in a cohort sampled during active COVID-19.

The chain's CDR3 is CASSISGGRNIQYF. CDR3 DNA: TGTGCCAGTAGTATTTCGGGGGGCAGAAACATTCAGTACTTC. The rearrangement joins TRBV19 to TRBJ2-4; D may be TRBD2 (7 bases). The germline CDR1 and CDR2 sequences are LNHDA and SQIVND (reference sequence). The V end lost 3 bases, the J end lost 6 bases, and 12 bases lay between the germline ends. This CDR3 comprises 14 residues.